This is a list of T cell receptor beta chains from one sample in a study of blood T cell repertoires in COVID-19. Only in-frame clones appear in the TCRdb table, and some are missing; sequencing was by immunoSEQ multiplex PCR. The sample shows more than 200,000 clones, 75% to 85% of them seen only once. Sequencing was carried out using PBMCs or T cells enriched from blood (not recorded which). The origin of the receptors is a man aged 25-45 years with acute COVID-19. Both conserved end residues are part of each CDR3. A D gene is named only where the DNA matches it firmly. Size values are once, few and many counts, or a class for expanded clones, and some rows have none.

>-|13|TRBV30|-|TRBJ1-5
CAWASQENQPQHF
TGTGCCTGGGCGTCACAGGAAAATCAGCCCCAGCATTTT
>-|14|TRBV24-1|TRBD1|TRBJ1-1
CATSGQGRDTEAFF
TGTGCCACCAGTGGACAGGGCCGGGACACTGAAGCTTTCTTT
>-|15|TRBV9|-|TRBJ2-1
CASSVGSSGYNEQFF
TGTGCCAGCAGCGTAGGGAGTTCGGGGTACAATGAGCAGTTCTTC
>once|15|TRBV11-2|TRBD2|TRBJ2-1
CASSLGVAGYNEQFF
TGTGCCAGCAGCTTAGGGGTAGCGGGTTACAATGAGCAGTTCTTC
>once|16|TRBV19|-|TRBJ1-5
CASSIQGSYSNQPQHF
TGTGCCAGTAGTATTCAGGGTTCCTATAGCAATCAGCCCCAGCATTTT
>-|14|TRBV6-1|-|TRBJ2-5
CASSDWTTQETQYF
TGTGCCAGCAGTGATTGGACTACTCAAGAGACCCAGTACTTC
>-|15|TRBV5-4|TRBD1|TRBJ2-2
CASSRGQGHTGELFF
TGTGCCAGCAGCCGGGGACAGGGTCACACCGGGGAGCTGTTTTTT
>-|14|TRBV10-2|-|TRBJ1-6
CASCERGGQNPLHF
TGCGCCAGCTGTGAGCGGGGGGGGCAAAATCCCCTCCACTTT
>-|16|TRBV7-9|-|TRBJ1-4
CASSLGTSGPYEKLFF
TGTGCCAGCAGCTTAGGGACAAGCGGGCCCTATGAAAAACTGTTTTTT
>-|14|TRBV11-1|-|TRBJ1-3
CASSSGFSGNTIYF
TGTGCCAGCAGCTCTGGCTTCTCTGGAAACACCATATATTTT
>few|14|TRBV6-4|-|TRBJ2-2
CASSQGTYTGELFF
TGTGCCAGCAGCCAAGGGACTTACACCGGGGAGCTGTTTTTT